One sample yielded the 26 T cell receptor beta chains listed below, sequenced in a study of identifying expanded T cells in peripheral blood. Clones were read by immunoSEQ multiplex PCR, and TCRdb kept only the in-frame ones, dropping some. Among under 95,000 clones listed, about nine tenths were seen once. Sequenced input: blood. Every receptor here comes from a person aged 18 to 75 in good health.

CDR3 sequence (DNA): TGTGCCAGCAGTTCCGTAGACAGGGGAGGGGAAAAACTGTTTTTT. Translation: CASSSVDRGGEKLFF. V is TRBV28 and J is TRBJ1-4, with 8 bases lining up with TRBD1. CDR3 length: 15 amino acids. The junction had 9 bases not matched to a gene; V was cut back by 4 bases and J by 8 bases. Per the germline V gene, CDR1 is MDHEN and CDR2 is SYDVKM.

The rearrangement links TRBV6-1 to TRBJ1-1; D is unresolved. The V and J ends lost 8 bases and 4 bases respectively, with 14 bases between them. The CDR3 length is 13 residues. The germline gives CDR1 MNHNS, CDR2 SASEGT. For the CDR3, the DNA is TGTGCCAGCGCCCCAGGACTGAGCACTGAAGCTTTCTTT. It codes for CASAPGLSTEAFF.

J is TRBJ1-4 and V is TRBV28; 7 bases agree with TRBD1. The CDR3 has 15 amino acids. V was clipped by 3 bases and J by 7 bases; unmatched bases: 8. Germline V lookup: CDR1 MDHEN, CDR2 SYDVKM. The CDR3 loop reads CASSFYWYRGEKLFF. The DNA for the CDR3 is TGTGCCAGCAGTTTTTATTGGTACAGGGGTGAAAAACTGTTTTTT.

The chain employs TRBV9 and TRBJ2-1; 9 bases align to TRBD1. The CDR3 is 15 residues long. CDR1 SGDLS and CDR2 YYNGEE come from the germline V gene. With V trimmed by 4 bases and J by 1 base, 3 bases remained unmatched. The CDR3 region has the DNA TGTGCCAGCAGCACCGGGACAGGGTCCTACAATGAGCAGTTCTTC. Residues: CASSTGTGSYNEQFF.

This chain joins TRBV28 and TRBJ2-1; D not resolved. Looked up from germline, CDR1 is MDHEN and CDR2 is SYDVKM. CDR3 length equals 13 residues. The V end lost 2 bases, the J end lost 6 bases, and 8 bases lay between the germline ends. CDR3 protein: CASSLPYPNEQFF. The CDR3, as DNA: TGTGCCAGCAGTTTACCCTACCCCAATGAGCAGTTCTTC.

The gene calls are TRBV7-2 and TRBJ2-7, with D unclear. The CDR3 has 15 residues. Germline V gives CDR1 SGHTA, CDR2 FQGNSA. The V and J ends lost 1 base and 4 bases respectively, with 14 bases between them. CDR3 sequence (DNA): TGTGCCAGCAGCTTAGATTGGAATCCCCTTTACGAGCAGTACTTC. Protein sequence: CASSLDWNPLYEQYF.

V is TRBV4-3 and J is TRBJ1-3, with 9 bases that match TRBD1. The CDR3 contains 15 residues. Trimming took 4 bases from V and 2 from J; bases not matched to a gene: 3. CDR1 is LGHNA, CDR2 YSLEER, per germline. The CDR3 DNA is TGCGCCAGCAGCCTGCGGACAGGGGCTGGAAACACCATATATTTT. It codes for CASSLRTGAGNTIYF.

This clone came up once. V usage is TRBV7-8 and J usage is TRBJ1-1; no clear D. The CDR3 contains 15 residues. Germline V gene lookup returns CDR1 SGHVS and CDR2 FQNEAQ. Trimming stripped 2 bases from V and 2 bases from J, with 12 bases between. CDR3 sequence reads: CASSLFTADNTEAFF. The DNA of the CDR3 is TGTGCCAGCAGCTTATTTACAGCGGACAACACTGAAGCTTTCTTT.

The chain employs TRBV4-3 and TRBJ1-2, with D perhaps TRBD1 (6 bases). CDR3 length: 13 residues. V was cut by 1 base and J by 8 bases, with 11 bases left in between. Germline CDR1 reads LGHNA; CDR2 reads YSLEER. The DNA for the CDR3 is TGCGCCAGCAGCCAAGCAGGGGCGGTGGGCTACACCTTC. The encoded protein is CASSQAGAVGYTF.

The chain links TRBV10-3 to TRBJ2-2; possible D gene TRBD1, 5 bases. The CDR3 has 14 amino acids. The germline V gene has CDR1 ENHRY and CDR2 SYGVKD. With 0 bases removed from V and 5 bases from J, the gap between germline ends came to 7 bases. In DNA form, the CDR3 reads TGTGCCATCAGTGAGTCCTCAGGGACCGGGGAGCTGTTTTTT. Its protein product is CAISESSGTGELFF.

This clone has only one observation. The chain joins TRBV4-2 to TRBJ2-1; no definite D call. Germline CDR1 and CDR2: LGHNA and YNFKEQ. Trimming removed 0 bases from V and 11 bases from J, with 8 bases in between. The CDR3 length is 12 residues. The CDR3 spells CASSQDGRKQFF. CDR3 in DNA: TGTGCCAGCAGCCAAGATGGGCGAAAGCAGTTCTTC.

J is TRBJ2-5 and V is TRBV7-8; tentative D call: TRBD1 (7 bases). The CDR3 is 17 residues long. Germline V gene lookup returns CDR1 SGHVS and CDR2 FQNEAQ. The V and J ends lost 4 bases and 1 base respectively, with 19 bases between them. CDR3 nucleotide sequence: TGTGCCAGCAGCTACGGGGGTAGGGGACAGATCCAAGAGACCCAGTACTTC. Its protein is CASSYGGRGQIQETQYF.

The chain combines TRBV18 with TRBJ1-1, with D possibly matching TRBD1 (6 bases). There are 12 residues in the CDR3. Per the germline V gene, CDR1 is KGHSH and CDR2 is LQKENI. V gave up 5 bases and J gave up 6 bases, with 10 bases separating them. The CDR3 nucleotides are TGTGCCAGCTCAGCTGGGGGCTCTGAAGCTTTCTTT. This sequence encodes CASSAGGSEAFF.

The chain carries TRBV5-4 and TRBJ2-2; 14 bases are a match to TRBD2. This CDR3 contains 17 residues. J lost 5 bases, V lost 3 bases, and 6 bases had no gene match. The V gene's germline CDR1 is SGHNT and CDR2 YYREEE (reference sequence). The CDR3, as DNA: TGTGCCAGCAGCTCCGGACTAGCGGGGGGCTTGACCGGGGAGCTGTTTTTT. Its protein is CASSSGLAGGLTGELFF.

V gene TRBV5-1 combines with J gene TRBJ2-3; D unclear. Germline CDR1 and CDR2: SGHRS and YFSETQ. Deletions cut 6 bases from V and 0 bases from J, with 11 bases between. This CDR3 region has 14 residues. This CDR3 is CASTRTESTDTQYF. The CDR3 DNA sequence: TGCGCCAGCACCCGGACGGAGAGCACAGATACGCAGTATTTT. Looking up the rest from reference TRBV5-1 and TRBJ2-3 gives the full variable domain: KAGVTQTPRYLIKTRGQQVTLSCSPISGHRSVSWYQQTPGQGLQFLFEYFSETQRNKGNFPGRFSGRQFSNSRSEMNVSTLELGDSALYLCASTRTESTDTQYFGPGTRLTVL.

CDR3 nucleotide sequence: TGTGCCACCATAGCGGGTGTCGGTGAGCAGTTCTTC. Protein: CATIAGVGEQFF. The V and J genes are TRBV2 and TRBJ2-1, with 7 bases identical to TRBD2. From germline, CDR1 is SNHLY and CDR2 FYNNEI. The CDR3 totals 12 residues. The ends lost 10 bases at V and 9 bases at J; junction bases unmatched: 9.

This chain joins TRBV19 and TRBJ2-3; D is ambiguous. The CDR3 totals 13 residues. V dropped 3 bases and J dropped 4 bases, with 8 bases sitting between them. From germline, CDR1 is LNHDA and CDR2 SQIVND (reference sequence). For the CDR3, the DNA is TGTGCCAGTAGTATTATGGCGTCAGATACGCAGTATTTT. This codes for CASSIMASDTQYF.

This sequence joins TRBV5-1 and TRBJ2-2; 7 bases map to TRBD2. The junction had 5 bases not matched to a gene; V was cut back by 4 bases and J by 2 bases. The CDR3 covers 15 residues. Germline-derived CDR1 and CDR2 are SGHRS and YFSETQ. The CDR3 DNA sequence: TGCGCCAGCAGCACGACTAGCAAAAACACCGGGGAGCTGTTTTTT. This encodes CASSTTSKNTGELFF. The whole variable domain, remainder taken from reference TRBV5-1 and TRBJ2-2, is KAGVTQTPRYLIKTRGQQVTLSCSPISGHRSVSWYQQTPGQGLQFLFEYFSETQRNKGNFPGRFSGRQFSNSRSEMNVSTLELGDSALYLCASSTTSKNTGELFFGEGSRLTVL.

There are a few counts of this clone. The V gene is TRBV18, the J gene TRBJ2-7; 10 bases are shared with TRBD1. The germline V gene has CDR1 KGHSH and CDR2 LQKENI. The CDR3 length is 15 residues. The V gene end was trimmed by 2 bases and the J gene end by 5 bases; junction bases not matched to a gene: 6. The CDR3 region is CASSPIRQGANEQYF. Here the CDR3 DNA reads TGTGCCAGCTCACCAATCCGACAGGGGGCTAACGAGCAGTACTTC.

The chain is built from TRBV29-1 and TRBJ2-1; no firm D call. Deletions cut 5 bases from V and 9 bases from J, with 14 bases between. Germline CDR1 reads SQVTM; CDR2 reads ANQGSEA. This CDR3 region has 12 residues. CDR3 in DNA: TGCAGCGTTCGGGCGGAATCGGTTGAGCAGTTCTTC. Protein: CSVRAESVEQFF.

The CDR3 sequence is CASSEMHGTSYSYEQYF. The CDR3 region has the DNA TGTGCCAGCAGTGAAATGCATGGAACTTCCTACTCCTACGAGCAGTACTTC. The rearrangement uses TRBV6-1 and TRBJ2-7; D remains ambiguous. This CDR3 comprises 17 residues. CDR1 MNHNS and CDR2 SASEGT come from the germline V gene. V was cut by 2 bases and J by 0 bases, with 17 bases left in between.

The V and J genes are TRBV28 and TRBJ1-2, with TRBD1 matching over 9 bases. CDR3 length: 13 amino acids. The V gene's germline CDR1 is MDHEN and CDR2 SYDVKM. Unmatched junction bases numbered 5, after V lost 4 bases and J lost 8 bases. The CDR3 region is CASSSWTGEGYTF. The CDR3, as DNA: TGTGCCAGCAGTTCCTGGACAGGGGAGGGCTACACCTTC.

V usage is TRBV2 and J usage is TRBJ1-2, with D unresolved. The CDR3 is made up of 10 amino acids. Between the trimmed V and J ends, which lost 6 bases and 6 bases, there was a span of 5 bases. The germline V gene encodes CDR1 SNHLY and CDR2 FYNNEI. CDR3 loop: CASRENGYTF. The CDR3, as DNA: TGTGCCAGCAGGGAGAATGGCTACACCTTC.

The rearrangement links TRBV19 to TRBJ2-7, with 8 bases matching TRBD2. Germline V gene sequence: CDR1 LNHDA, CDR2 SQIVND (reference sequence). The CDR3 has 15 residues. With 5 bases clipped from V and 0 bases from J, the junction kept 6 bases outside the gene matches. CDR3 loop: CASSLKRESSYEQYF. The CDR3 coding sequence is TGTGCCAGTAGTCTCAAGCGGGAGAGCTCCTACGAGCAGTACTTC.

This rearrangement joins TRBV6-6 to TRBJ2-3; no reliable D call. Germline lookup yields CDR1 MNHNY and CDR2 SVGAGI (reference sequence). V dropped 7 bases and J dropped 2 bases, with 7 bases sitting between them. The CDR3 is 12 amino acids. The DNA for the CDR3 is TGTGCCAGCAAGTCCGCCACAGATACGCAGTATTTT. It codes for CASKSATDTQYF.

This chain joins TRBV29-1 and TRBJ2-3, with 9 nucleotides matching TRBD2. J lost 2 bases, V lost 8 bases, and 11 bases had no gene match. CDR3 length: 15 residues. CDR1 and CDR2 (germline): SQVTM, ANQGSEA. This chain's CDR3 is CSTPGLADFTDTQYF. DNA of the CDR3: TGCAGCACCCCGGGACTAGCAGACTTCACAGATACGCAGTATTTT.